What follows describes a single T cell receptor (beta chain). Antigen unknown. The sample originates from a study of regulatory T cells in long-lasting Graves disease. Study findings and constraints: Those with persistent Graves' had less TCR diversity than newly diagnosed patients. It was peripheral blood alone, not thyroid tissue, that was studied.

Arm-PCR of CDR3 regions with iRepertoire HTBI primers generated TCR beta libraries. Source study methods: In the combined samples, 62 TRBV and some 15 TRBJ segments were identified. TCRdb itself ran the multiplex PCR reads through MiXCR, one entry per CDR3 protein. In this record, the V and J calls reflect TCRdb's handling and not the investigators' own analysis. The profile shows approximately 400,000 distinct CDR3 sequences, over 12% of them singletons. The germline V and J ends were trimmed by 1 base and 5 bases, with 21 bases remaining between them. CDR1 and CDR2 (germline): SGHRS, YFSETQ. CDR3 size: 18 residues. Time point indicated: newly diagnosed GD, antithyroid drugs for less than 3 months. RNA isolated from PBMCs was used to make the TCR library. The same data also contributed to another study, on T cells in Graves' hyperthyroidism and ophthalmopathy.

This TCR derives from a woman between 40 and 55 years old with Graves disease. The specimen comprised peripheral blood mononuclear cells (PBMCs), sampled at new diagnosis, from a patient treated with antithyroid drugs. V and J are TRBV5-1 and TRBJ2-2; a possible D gene is TRBD2 (6 bases). The DNA for the CDR3 is TGCGCCAGCAGCTTGTCGGCTAGCGCTCCCGAAAGGACCGGGGAGCTGTTTTTT. It encodes CASSLSASAPERTGELFF.